Listed below are T cell receptor beta chains from one sample, sequenced in a study of tumor and adjacent non-tumor tissue in lung cancer. One entry per CDR3 protein, called by TCRdb with MiXCR from the multiplex PCR reads. This table has about 98,000 distinct CDR3 sequences, 75% to 85% appearing once. The sequenced material came from distant non-tumor lung tissue. The receptor set was obtained from a man aged 60-69 years with small cell lung cancer. Each CDR3 is given with its conserved first and last residue. A D gene is named only where the DNA matches it firmly. Clone size is not always given. Where it is, it says once, few, many or a class for expanded clones.

TRBJ2-1 | TRBV11-2 | - | TRBD2 | CASSLGVAGCYYYNDQFF | TGTGCCAGCAGCTTAGGAGTAGCGGGATGCTACTACTACAATGACCAGTTCTTT
TRBJ2-3 | TRBV12-3/TRBV12-4 | - | TRBD2 | CASYPMGLAGDTQYF | TGTGCCAGCTATCCTATGGGACTAGCGGGGGATACGCAGTATTTT
TRBJ2-2 | TRBV29-1 | once | - | CSVWDHQTGELFF | TGCAGCGTTTGGGACCATCAGACCGGGGAACTGTTTTTT
TRBJ2-1 | TRBV4-1 | - | - | CASSLSSLYGSYNEQFF | TGCGCCAGCAGCCTCAGCTCATTGTACGGCTCCTACAATGAGCAGTTCTTC
TRBJ2-1 | TRBV30 | many | TRBD2 | CAYSSGSSYNEQFF | TGTGCCTATTCGAGCGGGAGCTCCTACAATGAGCAGTTCTTC
TRBJ1-1 | TRBV6-6 | - | - | CASSSSTRGNTEAFF | TGTGCCAGCAGTTCCTCAACAAGGGGGAACACTGAAGCTTTCTTT
TRBJ1-1 | TRBV9 | - | - | CASSVIGEGNAFF | TGTGCCAGCAGCGTAATTGGGGAGGGGAACGCTTTCTTT
TRBJ2-1 | TRBV6-8 | many | - | CASRTGVHEQFF | TGTGCCAGCCGGACGGGAGTTCACGAGCAGTTCTTC
TRBJ2-1 | TRBV5-1 | - | - | CARSLGAPKANEQLF | TGCGCCAGAAGCTTGGGGGCCCCGAAAGCCAATGAGCAGTTATTC
TRBJ1-1 | TRBV11-2 | - | - | CASLQPWRELNTEAFF | TGTGCCAGCCTACAGCCATGGCGGGAATTAAACACTGAAGCTTTCTTT
TRBJ2-2 | TRBV4-2 | - | TRBD1 | CTSSQDGDRGRNTGELLF | TGTACCAGCAGCCAAGATGGGGACAGGGGACGGAACACCGGGGAGCTCTTGTTT
TRBJ2-2 | TRBV11-3 | - | - | CASSLTVGVLTGELFF | TGTGCCAGCAGCTTAACCGTGGGAGTCCTCACCGGGGAGCTGTTTTTT
TRBJ2-6 | TRBV12-3/TRBV12-4 | - | TRBD2 | CASSPRGSGRAGVNVLSF | TGTGCAAGCAGTCCGCGGGGTAGCGGGAGAGCTGGGGTCAACGTCCTGAGTTTC
TRBJ2-1 | TRBV5-1 | - | TRBD2 | CASSFFAGVALGDQFF | TGCGCCAGCAGCTTTTTCGCGGGAGTCGCCTTGGGGGACCAGTTCTTC
TRBJ1-1 | TRBV11-2 | - | TRBD1 | CANNLTGGVGRNTEAFF | TGTGCCAACAACTTAACAGGGGGGGTGGGTAGGAACACTGAAGCTTTCTTT
TRBJ1-5 | TRBV29-1 | - | - | CSVILVGVASDQPQHF | TGCAGCGTTATATTGGTCGGGGTCGCCTCCGATCAACCCCAGCATTTT
TRBJ1-1 | TRBV2 | - | - | CASSRAGRTEAFF | TGTGCCAGCAGTAGGGCAGGGAGGACTGAAGCTTTCTTT
TRBJ1-2 | TRBV10-3 | few | - | CASGTDQSCTF | TGTGCCAGTGGGACGGATCAAAGCTGCACCTTC
TRBJ2-1 | TRBV2 | - | TRBD2 | CASRRLAGADEQFF | TGTGCCAGCAGGCGACTAGCGGGAGCGGATGAGCAGTTCTTC
TRBJ2-7 | TRBV7-8 | once | TRBD2 | CASSPGLEGRYEQYF | TGTGCCAGCAGCCCTGGACTAGAGGGGCGCTATGAGCAGTACTTC
TRBJ2-3 | TRBV29-1 | - | - | CGVESRGADTQYF | TGCGGCGTTGAGAGCCGGGGCGCAGATACGCAGTATTTC
TRBJ1-3 | TRBV20-1 | - | - | CRASRKTVLAGNTIYF | TGCAGAGCTAGTAGAAAGACAGTGCTCGCTGGAAACACCATATATTTT
TRBJ1-4 | TRBV11-3 | - | TRBD1 | CVRVSKGQVREELFF | TGTGTCCGAGTATCTAAAGGACAGGTACGTGAAGAACTGTTTTTT
TRBJ2-7 | TRBV20-1 | - | - | CSARDLQGEHYF | TGCAGTGCTAGGGATCTCCAGGGCGAGCACTACTTC
TRBJ2-2 | TRBV11-3 | - | TRBD2 | CTIPASGRSRELFF | TGTACCATCCCGGCTAGCGGGCGTAGCCGGGAGCTGTTTTTT